This T cell receptor beta chain appears in the sequencing data of a study of technical replicates of blood from several donors. Clones were sequenced by immunoSEQ multiplex PCR, and TCRdb holds only the in-frame ones, with some missing. The table shows about 100,000 clones, with approximately 96% occurring only once. Germline CDR1 reads MNHNS; CDR2 reads SASEGT. The CDR3 sequence is 14 residues long. After removal of 7 bases from V and 10 bases from J, the junction contained 13 bases not matched to a gene. The V call is TRBV6-1, the J call TRBJ1-2; TRBD1 agrees at 9 bases. The TCR originated in a human donor in good health. The sequenced material came from T cells isolated from PBMCs. The CDR3 nucleotides read TGTGCCAGCACGGAGAACCCGGGACAGGGAATCTACACCTTC. Translating it yields CASTENPGQGIYTF.